These T cell receptor beta chains were read from a single sample in a study of radiotherapy plus CTLA-4 blockade in lung cancer. The method was immunoSEQ multiplex PCR; TCRdb's version includes in-frame clones alone and lacks a portion of them. The sample contains about 39,000 clones, 75% to 80% of which appear only once. Source: peripheral blood, taken from a patient treated with radiotherapy plus ipilimumab. The source of these receptors is a human donor with non-small cell lung cancer that progressed on radiotherapy plus ipilimumab. Both conserved end residues are part of each CDR3. D genes are given only for firm matches. Some rows have no size entry. The others give once, few or many, or a class for an expanded clone.

TRBV6-5	-	TRBJ1-1	once	TGTGCCAGCAGCTCGGGGGGCAACATGAACACTGAAGCTTTCTTT	CASSSGGNMNTEAFF
TRBV7-9	-	TRBJ1-2	once	TGTGCCAGCAGCTTAGGGATGGGCCATCTCTATGGCTACACCTTC	CASSLGMGHLYGYTF
TRBV28	TRBD2	TRBJ2-2	-	TGTGCCAGCAGTAGAACTAGCGGGGGGGCCGGGGAGCTGTTTTTT	CASSRTSGGAGELFF
TRBV11-2	TRBD2	TRBJ2-5	once	TGTGCCAGCAGCTTAGAGGGGGGGAGTGGGGAGAGAGAGACCCAGTACTTC	CASSLEGGSGERETQYF
TRBV5-1	-	TRBJ2-5	-	TGCGCCAGCAGCTTGACAGGGAATCCGGAGACCCAGTACTTC	CASSLTGNPETQYF
TRBV6-4	-	TRBJ2-2	-	TGTGCCAGCAGGGAACAGGGGAACACCGGGGAGCTGTTTTTT	CASREQGNTGELFF
TRBV2	TRBD1	TRBJ2-5	few	TGTGCCAGCACCAAGGACAGGGTCCCCCAGGAGACCCAGTACTTC	CASTKDRVPQETQYF
TRBV5-5	-	TRBJ1-1	-	TGTGCCAGCAGCCACATCCTGACACCGAACACTGAAGCTTTCTTT	CASSHILTPNTEAFF
TRBV4-3	TRBD1	TRBJ2-1	-	TGCGCCAGCAGCCAAGTTCGAGCCCAGGGGGCCTACAATGAGCAGTTCTTC	CASSQVRAQGAYNEQFF
TRBV6-5	-	TRBJ1-2	-	TGTGCCAGCAGTTACTCGCAGGGGCGTCTTGACTATGGCTACACCTTC	CASSYSQGRLDYGYTF
TRBV18	-	TRBJ1-2	-	TGTGCCAGCTCACCACCAGGGGGAGCGGAGGGCTACACCTTC	CASSPPGGAEGYTF
TRBV5-1	-	TRBJ1-4	-	TGCGCCAGCAGCTTTTCCACAGGGAATTTAGGTGAAAAACTGTTTTTT	CASSFSTGNLGEKLFF
TRBV10-1	-	TRBJ2-2	-	TGCGCCAGCAGAACAACAGGGTCCGCCGGGGAGCTGTTTTTT	CASRTTGSAGELFF
TRBV14	-	TRBJ1-1	few	TGTGCCAGCAGCCGACCCACCGTCAAAGAGAGACTCGAAGCTTTCTTT	CASSRPTVKERLEAFF
TRBV4-1	TRBD1	TRBJ2-7	once	TGCGCCAGCAGCCAAGTCGGGACAGGGGGCCCCGAGCAGTACTTC	CASSQVGTGGPEQYF
TRBV7-6	-	TRBJ2-2	-	TGTGCCAGCAGCTTATCTATTACCGGGGAGCTGTTTTTT	CASSLSITGELFF
TRBV6-5	-	TRBJ1-5	once	TGTGCCAGCAGTAGACAGGTGAGCGATCAGCCCCAGCATTTT	CASSRQVSDQPQHF
TRBV19	-	TRBJ1-5	-	TGTGCCAGTAGTGGACTTGGCGGGTCTAATCAGCCCCAGCATTTT	CASSGLGGSNQPQHF
TRBV10-3	-	TRBJ1-1	-	TGTGCCATGAGTCAGGGTGGGAACACTGAAGCTTTCTTT	CAMSQGGNTEAFF
TRBV5-1	-	TRBJ2-5	-	TGCGCCAGCAGCTTGGTGGGAGCCGGCGTTCAAGAGACCCAGTACTTC	CASSLVGAGVQETQYF
TRBV25-1	-	TRBJ2-7	-	TGTGCCAGCAGCCCGGCGGGTCGCTCCTACGAGCAGTACTTC	CASSPAGRSYEQYF
TRBV14	TRBD1	TRBJ2-2	-	TGTGCCAGCAGATCTCAGGGGGCCACCGGGGAGCTGTTTTTT	CASRSQGATGELFF
TRBV5-6	TRBD1	TRBJ1-1	-	TGTGCCAGCAGCAGGACAGGGAACACTGAAGCTTTCTTT	CASSRTGNTEAFF
TRBV19	TRBD1	TRBJ2-5	-	TGTGCCAGTAGCCCCCATGGACAGGGAAGTTCAGAGACCCAGTACTTC	CASSPHGQGSSETQYF
TRBV10-3	TRBD1	TRBJ1-2	-	TGTGCCAGCGATATGACAGGGCCCTATGGCTACACCTTC	CASDMTGPYGYTF
TRBV9	TRBD1	TRBJ2-7	-	TGTGCCAGCAGCGGCGGGGACAGGGACGAGCAGTACTTC	CASSGGDRDEQYF
TRBV21-1	-	TRBJ1-2	few	TGTGCCAGCCGCCGGGGGGATCCGACCCTGACAGCTAACTATGGCTACACCTTC	CASRRGDPTLTANYGYTF
TRBV5-4	-	TRBJ2-5	-	TGTGCCAGCAGCCCCGCGGCGGAGAAAGAGACCCAGTACTTC	CASSPAAEKETQYF
TRBV20-1	-	TRBJ2-3	-	TGCAGTGCTTGGGGCTCTGTGACGCAGTATTTT	CSAWGSVTQYF
TRBV2	-	TRBJ2-3	-	TGTGCCAGCAGTGAATTGACCCTCCGAGCGGGAGATACGCAGTATTTT	CASSELTLRAGDTQYF
TRBV7-2	TRBD1	TRBJ1-1	once	TGTGCCAGCAGGCCCCAGGGGGCGGACACTGAAGCTTTCTTT	CASRPQGADTEAFF
TRBV14	-	TRBJ2-3	-	TGTGCCAGCAGCCGAAGTCCGGGGGTCACAGATACGCAGTATTTT	CASSRSPGVTDTQYF
TRBV7-9	-	TRBJ2-2	-	TGTGCCAGCAGCTTTGGGCAGGCCAGGGAGCTGTTTTTT	CASSFGQARELFF
TRBV6-1	TRBD1	TRBJ2-2	-	TGTGCCAGCAGTGAGGCCAGGGGGCGTATCGGGGAGCTGTTTTTT	CASSEARGRIGELFF
TRBV4-1	-	TRBJ2-1	-	TGCGCCAGCAGCCGGGAGACTAGGAGCTCCTACAATGAGCAGTTCTTC	CASSRETRSSYNEQFF
TRBV5-1	-	TRBJ2-3	-	TGCGCCAGCAGCTTGGCGGGACTGGGGGGACCCACAGATACGCAGTATTTT	CASSLAGLGGPTDTQYF
TRBV4-3	TRBD2	TRBJ2-6	-	TGCGCCAGCAGCCGGGAGGGAAGCTCTGGGGCCAACGTCCTGACTTTC	CASSREGSSGANVLTF
TRBV2	TRBD2	TRBJ2-3	-	TGTGCCAGCAGGAGTGGCCAGCGGGGGGGTGGAGATACGCAGTATTTT	CASRSGQRGGGDTQYF
TRBV29-1	TRBD1	TRBJ2-7	-	TGCAGCGTTGAAGGGGGGGACAGGGTCTACGAGCAGTACTTC	CSVEGGDRVYEQYF
TRBV9	TRBD1	TRBJ1-2	-	TGTGCCAGCAGCGAGAGTGCAGGGGGCGGGTACTATGGCTACACCTTC	CASSESAGGGYYGYTF
TRBV10-2	-	TRBJ1-1	once	TGCGCCAGCAGGGATTCGGGGCCAGGGGTGACTGAAGCTTTCTTT	CASRDSGPGVTEAFF